This T cell receptor beta chain derives from a study of Ad26.COV2.S vaccination and SARS-CoV-2 variants. About the study: Intramuscularly, Ad26.COV2.S was given either once or twice, 56 days apart.

This clone was counted once. Clones were sequenced by immunoSEQ multiplex PCR, and TCRdb holds only the in-frame ones, with some missing. The sample carries a few hundred thousand clones, roughly 90% recorded once. The treatment is: 15 to 20 received Ad26.COV2.S at low or high dose, single or two shots; 5 received placebo; per-sample allocation not given. All samples were drawn on day 63, counting from the first vaccine or placebo injection. Recruitment in Boston yielded a donor of adult age, 18-55 years. Germline values: CDR1 SEHNR, CDR2 FQNEAQ (reference sequence). The CDR3 contains 19 residues. V was trimmed by 5 bases and J by 5 bases, leaving 31 bases between them.

This TCR was recovered from a person between 18 and 59 years old who received the Ad26.COV2.S COVID-19 vaccine or a placebo. The sample in question was peripheral blood, obtained in a trial of Ad26.COV2.S vaccine versus placebo. J is TRBJ2-7 and V is TRBV7-9; the D gene is possibly TRBD1 (6 bases). The CDR3 DNA sequence: TGTGCCAGCAGCCCGGTTCCAGCCGGGACACCCAGGACGTTTAACGAGCAGTACTTC. Amino acid sequence: CASSPVPAGTPRTFNEQYF.